These 20 T cell receptor beta chains originate from one sample sequenced in a study of early T cells in non-severe SARS-CoV-2 infection. TCRdb redid the calling of the 5' RACE reads with MiXCR, one entry per CDR3 protein. The sample lists over 50,000 distinct CDR3 sequences; roughly 8.2% were seen once. The sample consisted of whole blood. The receptors come from an adult who was a healthcare worker with PCR-confirmed SARS-CoV-2 infection or an uninfected control (not recorded which).

Ten or more counts support this clonotype. The chain is built from TRBV10-1 and TRBJ1-3; tentatively, D is TRBD1 (6 bases). V dropped 0 bases and J dropped 0 bases, with 9 bases sitting between them. There are 16 residues in the CDR3. Germline V gene data show CDR1 as WNHNN and CDR2 as SYGVQD (reference sequence). CDR3 nucleotides: TGCGCCAGCAGTGAGTCGGGGGCCGCCTCTGGAAACACCATATATTTT. This codes for CASSESGAASGNTIYF.

This clonotype showed up many times. This CDR3 is CASRSSGSFHEQYF. DNA for the CDR3: TGTGCCAGCAGGTCTAGCGGGAGTTTCCACGAGCAGTACTTC. The chain joins TRBV12-3 or TRBV12-4 to TRBJ2-7; 10 bases align to TRBD2. The CDR3 consists of 14 residues. J lost 5 bases, V lost 6 bases, and 7 bases had no gene match.

This clonotype was picked up many times. The CDR3 region is CASSLQRTGTTEAFF. The CDR3 nucleotides read TGTGCCAGCAGCTTACAACGAACAGGGACAACTGAAGCTTTCTTT. The genes are TRBV11-2 and TRBJ1-1; D may be TRBD1 (6 bases). Germline CDR1 SGHAT, CDR2 FQNNGV. This CDR3 has 15 residues. The V and J ends lost 2 bases and 5 bases respectively, with 15 bases between them. The full variable domain, in which reference TRBV11-2 and TRBJ1-1 provide the parts outside the CDR3, is EAGVAQSPRYKIIEKRQSVAFWCNPISGHATLYWYQQILGQGPKLLIQFQNNGVVDDSQLPKDRFSAERLKGVDSTLKIQPAKLEDSAVYLCASSLQRTGTTEAFFGQGTRLTVV.

This chain links TRBV29-1 with TRBJ2-1, with TRBD2 as a possible D gene (6 bases). The V gene lost 3 bases and the J gene lost 6 bases, with 12 bases spanning the gap. The CDR3 covers 13 residues. The germline CDR1 and CDR2 sequences are SQVTM and ANQGSEA. The CDR3 sequence is CSVDAGLLNEQFF. CDR3 nucleotides: TGCAGCGTTGATGCGGGACTCCTCAATGAGCAGTTCTTC.

This clonotype has ten or more counts. The chain carries TRBV28 and TRBJ2-1; TRBD2 agrees at 7 bases. The CDR3 runs to 13 residues. Losses at the gene ends were 5 bases for V and 8 bases for J; bases not matched to a gene: 6. Germline lookup yields CDR1 MDHEN and CDR2 SYDVKM. The CDR3 reads CASSPSGDHEQFF. CDR3 sequence (DNA): TGTGCCAGCAGTCCAAGCGGGGACCATGAGCAGTTCTTC.

This clonotype was detected many times. The V gene is TRBV11-1, the J gene TRBJ2-3; D is ambiguous. Trimming took 4 bases from V and 2 from J, leaving 7 bases between them. Germline values: CDR1 SGHAT, CDR2 FQDESV (reference sequence). This CDR3 contains 13 residues. CDR3 region: CASSSIPTDTQYF. Here the CDR3 DNA reads TGTGCCAGCAGCTCTATCCCCACAGATACGCAGTATTTT.

A few counts support this clonotype. The chain is built from TRBV20-1 and TRBJ2-7; 7 nucleotides line up with TRBD1. The CDR3 runs 13 residues. The germline gives CDR1 DFQATT, CDR2 SNEGSKA (reference sequence). The V gene end was trimmed by 6 bases and the J gene end by 3 bases; junction bases not matched to a gene: 8. The CDR3 is CSATTGVNYEQYF. DNA of the CDR3: TGCAGTGCCACTACAGGGGTAAACTACGAGCAGTACTTC.

This sequence joins TRBV18 and TRBJ2-2; 10 bases match TRBD2. The CDR3 spans 18 residues. Trimming at V came to 2 bases and at J to 3 bases, leaving 9 bases not matched to a gene. Germline CDR1 is KGHSH and CDR2 is LQKENI. Here the CDR3 DNA reads TGTGCCAGCTCACCAAGGAACTCTAGCGGGAGTTACACCGGGGAGCTGTTTTTT. Translating gives CASSPRNSSGSYTGELFF. Together with reference TRBV18 and TRBJ2-2, the CDR3 gives the full variable domain: NAGVMQNPRHLVRRRGQEARLRCSPMKGHSHVYWYRQLPEEGLKFMVYLQKENIIDESGMPKERFSAEFPKEGPSILRIQQVVRGDSAAYFCASSPRNSSGSYTGELFFGEGSRLTVL.

The chain recombines TRBV6-1 with TRBJ2-2; 9 bases are a match to TRBD2. The CDR3 has 15 residues. The germline V gene has CDR1 MNHNS and CDR2 SASEGT. Unmatched junction bases numbered 6, after V lost 5 bases and J lost 5 bases. CDR3 DNA: TGTGCCAGCAGTTTAGCGGGGGAGGGGACCGGGGAGCTGTTTTTT. Translation gives CASSLAGEGTGELFF.

This clonotype was recorded at least ten times. The chain carries TRBV5-6 and TRBJ2-1, with D unresolved. The CDR3 runs 13 residues. Trimming shortened V by 4 bases and J by 2 bases, and 7 bases separated the two germline ends. Germline V lookup: CDR1 SGHDT, CDR2 YYEEEE. The CDR3, as DNA: TGTGCCAGCAGCATCGTAACCTACAATGAGCAGTTCTTC. Translation gives CASSIVTYNEQFF.

The chain couples TRBV27 to TRBJ2-3, with TRBD1 as a possible D gene (5 bases). Germline V CDR1 and CDR2: MNHEY, SMNVEV (reference sequence). With 3 bases removed from V and 4 bases from J, the gap between germline ends came to 8 bases. The CDR3 loop spans 13 amino acids. The CDR3 protein is CASSFIRADTQYF. CDR3 in DNA: TGTGCCAGCAGTTTCATCAGGGCAGATACGCAGTATTTT.

This clonotype was detected many times. The chain combines TRBV4-1 with TRBJ1-3, with D unresolved. The CDR3 extends over 15 amino acids. From germline, CDR1 is MGHRA and CDR2 YSYEKL. The V gene lost 4 bases and the J gene lost 1 base, with 11 bases spanning the gap. The CDR3 coding sequence is TGCGCCAGCAGCCCCTTGGGGATTTCTGGAAACACCATATATTTT. Residues: CASSPLGISGNTIYF.

There are many counts of this clonotype. V and J are TRBV20-1 and TRBJ1-6, with 7 nucleotides matching TRBD1. Germline V gene data show CDR1 as DFQATT and CDR2 as SNEGSKA (reference sequence). This CDR3 is 16 amino acids long. V lost 6 bases, J lost 0 bases, and 8 bases stayed unmatched. The CDR3 region has the DNA TGCAGTGCACAAGGGACAGACAGCTCCTATAATTCACCCCTCCACTTT. Residues: CSAQGTDSSYNSPLHF.

The chain links TRBV6-6 to TRBJ1-1; D is unresolved. Trimming removed 4 bases from V and 7 bases from J, with 13 bases in between. CDR3 length: 13 residues. Germline lookup yields CDR1 MNHNY and CDR2 SVGAGI (reference sequence). As DNA, the CDR3 is TGTGCCAGCAGTTTTGCCGGGTCCCTTGAAGCTTTCTTT. Its protein product is CASSFAGSLEAFF.

This chain joins TRBV7-3 and TRBJ2-7; D possibly corresponds to TRBD2 (6 bases). The CDR3 is made up of 15 amino acids. V shed 5 bases and J shed 0 bases, with 14 bases lying between them. The V gene's germline CDR1 is SGHTA and CDR2 FQGTGA. This CDR3 reads CASSPAGGNSYEQYF. CDR3 sequence (DNA): TGTGCCAGCAGCCCGGCGGGCGGGAACTCCTACGAGCAGTACTTC.

V is TRBV25-1 and J is TRBJ2-7, with TRBD1 as a possible D gene (6 bases). V was trimmed by 6 bases and J by 6 bases, leaving 12 bases between them. Looked up from germline, CDR1 is MGHDK and CDR2 is SYGVNS. This CDR3 comprises 12 residues. CDR3 coding DNA: TGTGCCAGCAGACAGGGCGTCGCCGAGCAGTACTTC. Its translation is CASRQGVAEQYF.

The J gene is TRBJ2-5, the V gene TRBV12-3 or TRBV12-4; a weak D match, TRBD2 (5 bases). This CDR3 comprises 16 residues. V lost 5 bases, J lost 3 bases, and 19 bases lay in between. The CDR3 DNA sequence: TGTGCCAGCAGTAGCTATCGGACTGGAAGGGAAGAGACCCAGTACTTC. Translation gives CASSSYRTGREETQYF.

This clonotype has at least ten counts. The rearrangement joins TRBV6-5 to TRBJ2-7; perhaps TRBD1 as D (6 bases). V lost 0 bases and J lost 2, with 8 bases in between. The CDR3 consists of 14 residues. CDR1 MNHEY and CDR2 SVGAGI come from the germline V gene. The CDR3 coding sequence is TGTGCCAGCAGTTACTCAGACAGGCCCTACGAGCAGTACTTC. It translates to CASSYSDRPYEQYF.

This clonotype was recorded a few times. V gene TRBV5-1 combines with J gene TRBJ2-1, with 7 bases matching TRBD1. The CDR3 is made up of 14 amino acids. Germline loops: CDR1 SGHRS, CDR2 YFSETQ. J lost 6 bases, V lost 2 bases, and 5 bases had no gene match. The CDR3 protein is CASSLQGLINEQFF. For the CDR3, the DNA is TGCGCCAGCAGCTTACAGGGGCTGATCAATGAGCAGTTCTTC.

The chain links TRBV27 to TRBJ2-4, with TRBD1 identical over 7 bases. Germline V gene lookup returns CDR1 MNHEY and CDR2 SMNVEV (reference sequence). V was clipped by 7 bases and J by 7 bases; unmatched bases: 25. This CDR3 is 19 amino acids long. CDR3: CASNLPSGTEGLAGNIQYF. The CDR3, as DNA: TGTGCCAGCAACCTCCCCTCCGGGACAGAAGGTCTGGCGGGCAACATTCAGTACTTC.